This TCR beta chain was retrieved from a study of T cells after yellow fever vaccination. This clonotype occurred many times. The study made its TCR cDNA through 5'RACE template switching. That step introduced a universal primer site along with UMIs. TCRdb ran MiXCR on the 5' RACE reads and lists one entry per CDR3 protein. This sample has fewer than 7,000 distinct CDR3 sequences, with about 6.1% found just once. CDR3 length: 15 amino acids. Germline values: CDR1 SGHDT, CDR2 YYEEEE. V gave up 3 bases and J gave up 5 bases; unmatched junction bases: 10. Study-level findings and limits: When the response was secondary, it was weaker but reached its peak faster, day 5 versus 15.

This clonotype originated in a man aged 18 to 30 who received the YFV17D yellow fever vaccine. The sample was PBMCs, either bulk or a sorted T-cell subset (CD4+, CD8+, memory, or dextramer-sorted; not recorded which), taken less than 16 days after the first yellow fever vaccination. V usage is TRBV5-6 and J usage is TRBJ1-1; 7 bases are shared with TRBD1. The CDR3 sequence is CASSYPTAGGTEAFF. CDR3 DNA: TGTGCCAGCAGCTACCCCACAGCAGGGGGGACTGAAGCTTTCTTT.